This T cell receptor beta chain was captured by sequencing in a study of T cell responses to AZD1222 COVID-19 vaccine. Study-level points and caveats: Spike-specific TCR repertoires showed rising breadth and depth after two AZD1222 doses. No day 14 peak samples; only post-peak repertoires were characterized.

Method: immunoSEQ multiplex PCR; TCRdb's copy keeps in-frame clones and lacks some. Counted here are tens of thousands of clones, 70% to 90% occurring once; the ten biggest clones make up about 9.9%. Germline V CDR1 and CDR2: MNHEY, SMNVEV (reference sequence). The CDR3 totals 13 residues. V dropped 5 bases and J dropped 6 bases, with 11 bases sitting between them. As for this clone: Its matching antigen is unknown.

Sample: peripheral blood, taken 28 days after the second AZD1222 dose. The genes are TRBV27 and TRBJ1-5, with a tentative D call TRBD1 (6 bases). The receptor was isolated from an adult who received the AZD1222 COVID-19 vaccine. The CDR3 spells CASSPDRRQPQHF. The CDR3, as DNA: TGTGCCAGCAGTCCCGACAGGCGTCAGCCCCAGCATTTT.